A single sample gave rise to the 28 T cell receptor beta chains below, sequenced in a study of STAT3 mutations in large granular lymphocyte leukemia. Study findings and constraints: Every T-cell large granular lymphocyte leukemia patient had at least one immunodominant TCR beta clonotype.

No antigen is known for these receptors. The method was immunoSEQ multiplex PCR; TCRdb's version includes in-frame clones alone and lacks a portion of them. The sample has roughly 30,000 clones; about 83% are singletons. Material for sequencing was peripheral blood mononuclear cells. The receptors here all came from a woman in her forties or fifties with T-cell large granular lymphocyte leukemia. Some clones in this sample may be carry-over from other donors' samples.

The chain carries TRBV4-2 and TRBJ1-2; 9 bases are a match to TRBD1. Germline V gene data show CDR1 as LGHNA and CDR2 as YNFKEQ. CDR3 length: 15 amino acids. The V and J ends lost 4 bases and 6 bases, in that order; junction bases with no gene match: 9. The DNA for the CDR3 is TGTGCCAGCAGCCGGATACAGGGGGCAGGAGATGGCTACACCTTC. Its protein is CASSRIQGAGDGYTF.

This chain joins TRBV5-6 and TRBJ1-4; D is perhaps TRBD1 (6 bases). Germline assignment: CDR1 SGHDT and CDR2 YYEEEE. The ends were cut back, 1 base at V and 5 bases at J, with 12 bases in the middle. This CDR3 region has 15 residues. CDR3 bases: TGTGCCAGCAGCTTGCGGGGGGGCCTGAATGAAAAACTGTTTTTT. It translates to CASSLRGGLNEKLFF.

This chain links TRBV5-4 with TRBJ1-1; D might be TRBD1 (5 bases). Between the trimmed V and J ends, which lost 5 bases and 0 bases, there was a span of 11 bases. The CDR3 has 14 residues. Looked up from germline, CDR1 is SGHNT and CDR2 is YYREEE (reference sequence). DNA for the CDR3: TGTGCCAGCAGTTTTGGGACGGTGAACACTGAAGCTTTCTTT. This translates into CASSFGTVNTEAFF.

The chain combines TRBV18 with TRBJ2-7, with TRBD1 identical over 11 bases. J lost 6 bases, V lost 4 bases, and 2 bases had no gene match. The length of the CDR3 is 13 residues. Germline V gives CDR1 KGHSH, CDR2 LQKENI. This CDR3 is CASSRDRGVEQYF. CDR3 nucleotide sequence: TGTGCCAGCTCACGGGACAGGGGGGTCGAGCAGTACTTC.

In DNA, the CDR3 is TGTGCCAGCAGCTTGGGGGCGGGTGACAATGAGCAGTTCTTC. Its translation is CASSLGAGDNEQFF. V is TRBV7-9 and J is TRBJ2-1; TRBD1 might be the D (6 bases). Germline CDR1 SEHNR, CDR2 FQNEAQ (reference sequence). There are 14 residues in the CDR3. V lost 3 bases and J lost 5, with 11 bases in between.

The chain employs TRBV9 and TRBJ2-7; 11 bases agree with TRBD2. V was clipped by 0 bases and J by 2 bases; unmatched bases: 4. The CDR3 is made up of 16 amino acids. CDR1 is SGDLS and CDR2 is YYNGEE in the germline V gene. This chain's CDR3 is CASSVGGTSGAYEQYF. DNA of the CDR3: TGTGCCAGCAGCGTAGGTGGGACTAGCGGAGCCTACGAGCAGTACTTC.

V is TRBV28 and J is TRBJ1-5, with a weak D call TRBD1 (5 bases). V lost 5 bases and J lost 3, with 8 bases in between. The CDR3 is 13 amino acids. From germline, CDR1 is MDHEN and CDR2 SYDVKM. CDR3 sequence: CASSQGYNQPQHF. CDR3 sequence (DNA): TGTGCCAGCAGTCAGGGTTACAATCAGCCCCAGCATTTT.

The chain joins TRBV28 to TRBJ1-5, with D maybe TRBD1 (6 bases). In germline, CDR1 is MDHEN, CDR2 SYDVKM. This CDR3 is built from 15 residues. V was pared by 6 bases and J by 4 bases, with 16 bases between. This chain's CDR3 is CASRVGGGSNQPQHF. DNA for the CDR3: TGTGCCAGCAGAGTAGGGGGTGGCTCTAATCAGCCCCAGCATTTT.

The rearrangement links TRBV19 to TRBJ2-3, with TRBD2 as a possible D gene (6 bases). Between the trimmed V and J ends, which lost 3 bases and 5 bases, there was a span of 15 bases. This CDR3 has 15 residues. CDR1 LNHDA and CDR2 SQIVND come from the germline V gene (reference sequence). The DNA of the CDR3 is TGTGCCAGTAGTATGTGGACGGGACTGGTAGATACGCAGTATTTT. Protein: CASSMWTGLVDTQYF.

V is TRBV5-1 and J is TRBJ2-7; D is unresolved. The CDR3 runs 11 residues. Trimming cost V 4 bases and J 12 bases, with 14 bases left between them. In germline, CDR1 is SGHRS, CDR2 YFSETQ. The CDR3 region is CASSQASVGYF. Written as DNA, the CDR3 is TGCGCCAGCAGCCAGGCGTCGGTGGGGTACTTC.

The rearrangement links TRBV7-2 to TRBJ2-7; no reliable D call. The V gene's germline CDR1 is SGHTA and CDR2 FQGNSA. Trimming removed 2 bases at V and 3 bases at J, with 8 bases between. The length of the CDR3 is 13 residues. This chain's CDR3 is CASSLKLNYEQYF. Written as DNA, the CDR3 is TGTGCCAGCAGCTTAAAACTCAACTACGAGCAGTACTTC.

This sequence joins TRBV6-5 and TRBJ2-7, with 8 bases lining up with TRBD1. With 6 bases clipped from V and 2 bases from J, the junction kept 6 bases outside the gene matches. The CDR3 is 14 amino acids. Germline CDR1 MNHEY, CDR2 SVGAGI. CDR3 sequence reads: CASSDRGQTYEQYF. CDR3 DNA sequence: TGTGCCAGCAGCGACAGGGGCCAGACCTACGAGCAGTACTTC.

The rearrangement links TRBV20-1 to TRBJ1-2; TRBD1 might be the D (6 bases). Per germline, CDR1 DFQATT and CDR2 SNEGSKA (reference sequence). With 5 bases removed from V and 8 bases from J, the gap between germline ends came to 12 bases. The CDR3 totals 11 residues. CDR3: CSASGARGYTF. CDR3 sequence (DNA): TGCAGTGCTTCAGGGGCTCGAGGCTACACCTTC.

This clone was counted a single time. The chain employs TRBV7-9 and TRBJ2-7, with D possibly matching TRBD2 (6 bases). The germline CDR1 and CDR2 sequences are SEHNR and FQNEAQ (reference sequence). Trimming left V 6 bases short and J 1 base short, with 16 bases between. CDR3 size: 15 residues. The CDR3 region is CASSLIAEGSYEQYF. The CDR3 DNA is TGTGCCAGCAGTCTCATAGCGGAAGGTTCCTACGAGCAGTACTTC. Full variable domain (rest looked up from reference TRBV7-9 and TRBJ2-7): DTGVSQNPRHKITKRGQNVTFRCDPISEHNRLYWYRQTLGQGPEFLTYFQNEAQLEKSRLLSDRFSAERPKGSFSTLEIQRTEQGDSAMYLCASSLIAEGSYEQYFGPGTRLTVT.

V is TRBV7-2 and J is TRBJ1-5, with 8 positions matching TRBD1. CDR1 is SGHTA and CDR2 is FQGNSA in the germline V gene. This CDR3 has 12 amino acids. The trim removed 5 bases at V and 11 bases at J, leaving 5 bases unmatched. Written as DNA, the CDR3 is TGTGCCAGCAGCGTAGACAGGGGATCCCAGCATTTT. Protein: CASSVDRGSQHF.

The rearrangement joins TRBV27 to TRBJ1-2; tentatively, D is TRBD1 (6 bases). The CDR3 covers 14 residues. V lost 5 bases to trimming and J lost 7 bases, with 17 bases between them. CDR1 MNHEY and CDR2 SMNVEV come from the germline V gene (reference sequence). CDR3 protein: CASSVLQGWGGYTF. Written as DNA, the CDR3 is TGTGCCAGCAGTGTCCTACAGGGATGGGGTGGCTACACCTTC.

The CDR3 here is CAISEERYGYTF. The CDR3, as DNA: TGTGCCATCAGTGAAGAGCGCTATGGCTACACCTTC. The chain joins TRBV10-3 to TRBJ1-2, with D hard to call. V lost 3 bases, J lost 4 bases, and 6 bases lay in between. The germline gives CDR1 ENHRY, CDR2 SYGVKD. CDR3 size: 12 residues.

J is TRBJ2-7 and V is TRBV4-3, with TRBD1 matching 10 bases. This CDR3 is built from 17 residues. Germline CDR1 is LGHNA and CDR2 is YSLEER. Trimming at V came to 1 base and at J to 5 bases, leaving 11 bases not matched to a gene. The CDR3, as DNA: TGCGCCAGCAGCCAAGGTCCGAAGGACAGGGGGTTGAACGAGCAGTACTTC. It codes for CASSQGPKDRGLNEQYF.

The rearrangement joins TRBV14 to TRBJ2-5; 8 positions match TRBD1. The germline V gene encodes CDR1 SGHDN and CDR2 FVKESK. The V gene end was trimmed by 5 bases and the J gene end by 4 bases; junction bases not matched to a gene: 6. This CDR3 spans 14 amino acids. The CDR3 loop is CASSDHTGGETQYF. As DNA, the CDR3 is TGTGCCAGCAGCGACCACACAGGGGGAGAGACCCAGTACTTC.

The chain joins TRBV18 to TRBJ2-7, with D perhaps TRBD1 (6 bases). V gave up 2 bases and J gave up 2 bases, with 19 bases separating them. Germline CDR1 KGHSH, CDR2 LQKENI. CDR3 length: 17 amino acids. The CDR3 sequence is CASSPTLWDTTPYEQYF. The CDR3 DNA is TGTGCCAGCTCACCAACGCTGTGGGACACGACACCCTACGAGCAGTACTTC.

The rearrangement uses TRBV30 and TRBJ2-3, with D tentatively TRBD1 or TRBD2 (5 bases each). CDR1 GTSNPN and CDR2 SVGIG come from the germline V gene (reference sequence). Trimming removed 4 bases from V and 5 bases from J, with 13 bases in between. The CDR3 spans 13 residues. The CDR3 loop reads CAWNRGSQDTQYF. The CDR3 nucleotides read TGTGCCTGGAACCGGGGCTCTCAAGATACGCAGTATTTT.

Notes on this clone: One end of the junction fails to match germline, which may point to a read error. The chain combines TRBV7-9 with TRBJ1-5; 7 bases agree with TRBD1. Germline CDR1 and CDR2: SEHNR and FQNEAQ (reference sequence). This CDR3 region has 15 residues. This CDR3 is CASSLGGGGKQPQHF. CDR3 nucleotides: TGTGCCAGCAGCTTAGGGGGAGGGGGCAAACAGCCCCAGCATTTT.

V gene TRBV5-6 combines with J gene TRBJ1-2, with 9 positions matching TRBD1. With V trimmed by 4 bases and J by 5 bases, 21 bases remained unmatched. There are 19 residues in the CDR3. Germline values: CDR1 SGHDT, CDR2 YYEEEE. This CDR3 reads CASSLTLQGARGSQYGYTF. The CDR3 nucleotides are TGTGCCAGCAGCCTGACCCTACAGGGGGCGCGGGGATCCCAGTATGGCTACACCTTC.

The chain has TRBV4-1 and TRBJ2-7; the match to TRBD2 covers 7 bases. The CDR3 covers 15 residues. V shed 5 bases and J 1 base; nucleotides not matched to a gene: 8. Per germline, CDR1 MGHRA and CDR2 YSYEKL. The CDR3 loop is CASSWRASGSYEQYF. Written as DNA, the CDR3 is TGCGCCAGCAGCTGGAGAGCTAGCGGTTCCTACGAGCAGTACTTC.

This clone occurred a few times. The chain combines TRBV7-2 with TRBJ2-7; D is possibly TRBD2 (5 bases). Germline V gives CDR1 SGHTA, CDR2 FQGNSA. Deletions cut 2 bases from V and 7 bases from J, with 15 bases between. There are 14 residues in the CDR3. DNA of the CDR3: TGTGCCAGCAGCTTAACGGCAGGACTGGGAGAGCAGTACTTC. It codes for CASSLTAGLGEQYF.

The chain links TRBV7-2 to TRBJ2-1; possible D gene TRBD2, 6 bases. CDR1 is SGHTA, CDR2 FQGNSA, per germline. This CDR3 is 15 amino acids long. V lost 5 bases and J 8 bases, leaving 19 bases between the germline ends. The CDR3 DNA is TGTGCCAGCAGCCCGCCGGGACTGAGTTTCCATGAGCAGTTCTTC. Translation gives CASSPPGLSFHEQFF.

This rearrangement joins TRBV28 to TRBJ2-2; TRBD1 agrees at 12 bases. The germline V gene has CDR1 MDHEN and CDR2 SYDVKM. With 5 bases clipped from V and 0 bases from J, the junction kept 7 bases outside the gene matches. The CDR3 runs to 18 residues. The chain's CDR3 is CASSHGDRGQPNTGELFF. In DNA form, the CDR3 reads TGTGCCAGCAGTCACGGGGACAGGGGGCAACCGAACACCGGGGAGCTGTTTTTT.

This clone is categorized as medium-sized. The chain links TRBV27 to TRBJ1-5, with D possibly matching TRBD1 (5 bases). CDR3 length equals 15 residues. The V gene's germline CDR1 is MNHEY and CDR2 SMNVEV (reference sequence). Trimming took off 6 bases at V and 7 bases at J, with 19 bases between the two ends. CDR3: CASSYKGRREQPQHF. The DNA for the CDR3 is TGTGCCAGCAGCTATAAGGGGCGAAGGGAACAGCCCCAGCATTTT.